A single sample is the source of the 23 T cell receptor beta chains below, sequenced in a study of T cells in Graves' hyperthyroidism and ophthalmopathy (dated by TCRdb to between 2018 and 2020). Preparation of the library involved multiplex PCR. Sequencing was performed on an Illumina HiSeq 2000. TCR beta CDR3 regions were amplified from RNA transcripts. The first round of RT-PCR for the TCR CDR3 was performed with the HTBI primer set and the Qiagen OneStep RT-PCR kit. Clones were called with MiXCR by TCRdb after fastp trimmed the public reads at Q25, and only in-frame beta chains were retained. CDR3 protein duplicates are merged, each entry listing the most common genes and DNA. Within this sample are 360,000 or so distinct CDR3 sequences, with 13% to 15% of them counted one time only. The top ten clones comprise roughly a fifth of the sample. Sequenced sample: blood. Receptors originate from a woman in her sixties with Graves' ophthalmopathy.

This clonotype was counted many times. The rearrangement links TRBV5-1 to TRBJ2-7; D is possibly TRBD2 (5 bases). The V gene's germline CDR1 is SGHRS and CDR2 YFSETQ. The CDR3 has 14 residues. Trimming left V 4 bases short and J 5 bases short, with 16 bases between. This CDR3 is CASSPDGMIDEQYF. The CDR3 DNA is TGCGCCAGCAGCCCCGACGGGATGATTGACGAGCAGTACTTC. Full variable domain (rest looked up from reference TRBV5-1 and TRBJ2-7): KAGVTQTPRYLIKTRGQQVTLSCSPISGHRSVSWYQQTPGQGLQFLFEYFSETQRNKGNFPGRFSGRQFSNSRSEMNVSTLELGDSALYLCASSPDGMIDEQYFGPGTRLTVT.

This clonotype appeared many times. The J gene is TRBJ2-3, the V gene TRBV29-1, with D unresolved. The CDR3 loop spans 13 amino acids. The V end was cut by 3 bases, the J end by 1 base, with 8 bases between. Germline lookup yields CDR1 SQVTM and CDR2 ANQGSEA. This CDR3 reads CSVEADRTDTQYF. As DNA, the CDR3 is TGCAGCGTTGAGGCGGACCGCACAGATACGCAGTATTTT.

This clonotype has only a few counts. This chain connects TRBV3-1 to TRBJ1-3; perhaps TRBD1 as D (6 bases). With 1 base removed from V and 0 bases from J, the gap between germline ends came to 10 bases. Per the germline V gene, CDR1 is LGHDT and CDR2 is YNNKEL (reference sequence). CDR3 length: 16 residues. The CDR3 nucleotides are TGTGCCAGCAGCCAAGGGACAGTGCGCTCTGGAAACACCATATATTTT. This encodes CASSQGTVRSGNTIYF.

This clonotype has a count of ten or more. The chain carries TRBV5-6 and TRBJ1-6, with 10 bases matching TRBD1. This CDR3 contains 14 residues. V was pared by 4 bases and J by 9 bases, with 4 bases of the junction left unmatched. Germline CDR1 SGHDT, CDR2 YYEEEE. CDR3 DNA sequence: TGTGCCAGCAGCCGCCGGGACAGGGGTTCACCCCTCCACTTT. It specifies CASSRRDRGSPLHF.

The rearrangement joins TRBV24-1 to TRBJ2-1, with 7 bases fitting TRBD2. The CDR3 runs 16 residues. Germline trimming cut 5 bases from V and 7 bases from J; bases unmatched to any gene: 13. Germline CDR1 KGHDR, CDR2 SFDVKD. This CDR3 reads CATSAGGTSSGNEQFF. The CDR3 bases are TGTGCCACCAGTGCCGGGGGGACCTCCTCAGGTAATGAGCAGTTCTTC.

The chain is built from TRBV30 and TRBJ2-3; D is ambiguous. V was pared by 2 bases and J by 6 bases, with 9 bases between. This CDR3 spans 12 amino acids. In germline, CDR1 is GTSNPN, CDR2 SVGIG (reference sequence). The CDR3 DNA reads TGTGCCTGGAGTAGGGTCTCCGATACGCAGTATTTT. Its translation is CAWSRVSDTQYF.

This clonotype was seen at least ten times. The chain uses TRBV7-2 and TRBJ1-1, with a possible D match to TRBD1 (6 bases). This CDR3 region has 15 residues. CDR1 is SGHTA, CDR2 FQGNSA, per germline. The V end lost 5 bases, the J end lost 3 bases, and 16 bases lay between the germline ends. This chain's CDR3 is CASSLRGAPYTEAFF. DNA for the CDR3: TGTGCCAGCAGCCTACGGGGGGCGCCATACACTGAAGCTTTCTTT.

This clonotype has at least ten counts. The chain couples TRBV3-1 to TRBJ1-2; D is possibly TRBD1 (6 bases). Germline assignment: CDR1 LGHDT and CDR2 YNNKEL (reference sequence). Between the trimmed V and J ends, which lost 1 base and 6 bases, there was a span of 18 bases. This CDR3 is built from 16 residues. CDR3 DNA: TGTGCCAGCAGCCAAGCCTCCAGCGGGGGCTGGGATGGCTACACCTTC. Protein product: CASSQASSGGWDGYTF.

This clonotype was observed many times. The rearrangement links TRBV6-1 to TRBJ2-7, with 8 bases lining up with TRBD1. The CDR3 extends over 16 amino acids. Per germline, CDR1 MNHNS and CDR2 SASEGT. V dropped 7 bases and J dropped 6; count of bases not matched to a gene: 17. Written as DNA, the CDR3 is TGTGCCAGCACCCGCGGAGGCGGGACAGGCTCGGGCGAGCAGTACTTC. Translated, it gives CASTRGGGTGSGEQYF.

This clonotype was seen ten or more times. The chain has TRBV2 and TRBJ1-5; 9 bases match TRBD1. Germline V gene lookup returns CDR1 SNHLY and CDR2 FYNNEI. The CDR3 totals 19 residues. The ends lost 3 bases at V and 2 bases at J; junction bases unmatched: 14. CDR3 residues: CASSDGIATGGVGNQPQHF. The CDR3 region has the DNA TGTGCCAGCAGTGACGGTATTGCGACAGGGGGTGTGGGCAATCAGCCCCAGCATTTT. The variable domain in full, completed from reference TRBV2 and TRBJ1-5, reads EPEVTQTPSHQVTQMGQEVILRCVPISNHLYFYWYRQILGQKVEFLVSFYNNEISEKSEIFDDQFSVERPDGSNFTLKIRSTKLEDSAMYFCASSDGIATGGVGNQPQHFGDGTRLSIL.

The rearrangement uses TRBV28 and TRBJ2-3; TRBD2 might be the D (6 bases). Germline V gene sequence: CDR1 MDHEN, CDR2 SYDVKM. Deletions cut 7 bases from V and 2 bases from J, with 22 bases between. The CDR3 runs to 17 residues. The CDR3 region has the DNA TGTGCCAGCACCAGGAGGCTAGCGACCTATTCCACAGATACGCAGTATTTT. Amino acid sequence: CASTRRLATYSTDTQYF.

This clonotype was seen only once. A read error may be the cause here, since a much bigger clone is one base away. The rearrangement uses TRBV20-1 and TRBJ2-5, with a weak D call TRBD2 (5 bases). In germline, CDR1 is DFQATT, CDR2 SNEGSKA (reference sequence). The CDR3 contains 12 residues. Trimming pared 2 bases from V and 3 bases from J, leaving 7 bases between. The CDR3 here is CSARKRKETQYF. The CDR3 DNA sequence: TGCAGTGCTAGAAAGCGGAAAGAGACCCAGTACTTC.

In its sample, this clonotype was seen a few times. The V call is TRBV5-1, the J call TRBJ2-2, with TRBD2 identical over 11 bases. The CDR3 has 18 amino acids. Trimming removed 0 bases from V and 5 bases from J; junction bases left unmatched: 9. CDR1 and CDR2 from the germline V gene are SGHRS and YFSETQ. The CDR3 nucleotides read TGCGCCAGCAGCTTGGGGCTGACTAGCGGGAATCCAACCGGGGAGCTGTTTTTT. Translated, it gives CASSLGLTSGNPTGELFF.

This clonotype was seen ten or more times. The CDR3 DNA is TGTGCCTGGAGTCCTAGCAGCACGGGAACCCAGTACTTC. Protein sequence: CAWSPSSTGTQYF. The rearrangement uses TRBV30 and TRBJ2-5, with a possible D match to TRBD2 (5 bases). This CDR3 contains 13 residues. The V and J ends lost 2 bases and 8 bases respectively, with 15 bases between them. Germline CDR1 is GTSNPN and CDR2 is SVGIG (reference sequence).

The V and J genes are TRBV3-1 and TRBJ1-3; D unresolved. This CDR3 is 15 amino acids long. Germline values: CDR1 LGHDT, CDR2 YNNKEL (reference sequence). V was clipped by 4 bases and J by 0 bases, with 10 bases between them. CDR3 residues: CASSRQAYSGNTIYF. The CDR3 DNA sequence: TGTGCCAGCAGCCGGCAGGCCTACTCTGGAAACACCATATATTTT.

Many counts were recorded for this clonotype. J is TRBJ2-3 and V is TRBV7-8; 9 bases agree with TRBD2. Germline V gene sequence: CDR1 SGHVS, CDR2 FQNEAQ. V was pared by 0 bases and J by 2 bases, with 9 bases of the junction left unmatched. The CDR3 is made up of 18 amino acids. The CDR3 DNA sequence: TGTGCCAGCAGCTTAGCGGGGACGACTAGCGGTACCACAGATACGCAGTATTTT. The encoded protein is CASSLAGTTSGTTDTQYF.

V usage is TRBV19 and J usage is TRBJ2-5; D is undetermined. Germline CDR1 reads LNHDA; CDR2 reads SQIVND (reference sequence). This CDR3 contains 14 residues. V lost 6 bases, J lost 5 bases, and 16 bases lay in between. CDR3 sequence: CASSPRLGLETQYF. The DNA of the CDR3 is TGTGCCAGTAGCCCCCGTCTGGGGTTGGAGACCCAGTACTTC.

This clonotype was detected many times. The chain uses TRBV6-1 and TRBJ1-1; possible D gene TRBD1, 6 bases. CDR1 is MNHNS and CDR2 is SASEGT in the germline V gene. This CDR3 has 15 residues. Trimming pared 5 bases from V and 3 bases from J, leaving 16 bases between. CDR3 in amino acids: CASSHLQGGYTEAFF. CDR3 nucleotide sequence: TGTGCCAGCAGTCACCTACAGGGAGGGTACACTGAAGCTTTCTTT.

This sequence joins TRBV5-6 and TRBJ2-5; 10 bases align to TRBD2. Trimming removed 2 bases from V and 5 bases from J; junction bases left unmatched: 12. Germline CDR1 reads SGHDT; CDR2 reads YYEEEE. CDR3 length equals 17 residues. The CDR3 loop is CASSFRLAGARAETQYF. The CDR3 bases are TGTGCCAGCAGCTTCCGTCTAGCGGGAGCCCGGGCGGAGACCCAGTACTTC.

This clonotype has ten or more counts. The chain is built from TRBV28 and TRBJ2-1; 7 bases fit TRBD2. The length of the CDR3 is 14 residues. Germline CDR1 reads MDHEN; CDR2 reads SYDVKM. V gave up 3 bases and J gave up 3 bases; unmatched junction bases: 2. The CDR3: CASSFPSGYNEQFF. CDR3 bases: TGTGCCAGCAGTTTCCCTAGCGGCTACAATGAGCAGTTCTTC. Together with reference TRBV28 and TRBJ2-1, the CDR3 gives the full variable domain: DVKVTQSSRYLVKRTGEKVFLECVQDMDHENMFWYRQDPGLGLRLIYFSYDVKMKEKGDIPEGYSVSREKKERFSLILESASTNQTSMYLCASSFPSGYNEQFFGPGTRLTVL.

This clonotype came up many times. DNA for the CDR3: TGTGCCAGCAGCCAGGCAGCCCACTCCTACGAGCAGTACTTC. This codes for CASSQAAHSYEQYF. The V call is TRBV7-9, the J call TRBJ2-7; D gene uncertain. Germline assignment: CDR1 SEHNR and CDR2 FQNEAQ (reference sequence). The CDR3 length is 14 residues. V was shortened by 5 bases and J by 0 bases, with 11 bases between the two germline ends. Full variable domain (rest looked up from reference TRBV7-9 and TRBJ2-7): DTGVSQNPRHKITKRGQNVTFRCDPISEHNRLYWYRQTLGQGPEFLTYFQNEAQLEKSRLLSDRFSAERPKGSFSTLEIQRTEQGDSAMYLCASSQAAHSYEQYFGPGTRLTVT.

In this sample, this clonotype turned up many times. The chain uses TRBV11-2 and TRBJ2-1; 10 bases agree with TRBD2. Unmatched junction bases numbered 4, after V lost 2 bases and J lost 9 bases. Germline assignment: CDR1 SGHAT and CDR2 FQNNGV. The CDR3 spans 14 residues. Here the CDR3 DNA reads TGTGCCAGCAGCTTACCTAGCGGGAGTTCTGAGCAGTTCTTC. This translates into CASSLPSGSSEQFF.

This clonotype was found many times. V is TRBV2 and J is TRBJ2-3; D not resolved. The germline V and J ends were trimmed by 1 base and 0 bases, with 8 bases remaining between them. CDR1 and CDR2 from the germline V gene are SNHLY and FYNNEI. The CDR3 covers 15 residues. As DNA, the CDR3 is TGTGCCAGCAGTGAAGGGTGGATTAGCACAGATACGCAGTATTTT. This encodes CASSEGWISTDTQYF.